What follows is one T cell receptor (beta chain) and its context. This sample was included in a study of blood T cell repertoires in COVID-19. Overall study: The samples span acute and convalescent COVID-19 from the United States, Italy and Spain. PBMCs, B-cell-depleted T cells, or T cells provided the cDNA or gDNA that made up the material.

Those enrolled, adults aged 18 to 89 years, came from roughly 22 US areas. Clinical history as reported by participants underpinned cohort assignment. Assay: immunoSEQ multiplex PCR; the TCRdb copy retains only in-frame clones and omits some. The table includes 300,000 or so clones, 90% detected once. The germline gives CDR1 SGHNT, CDR2 YENEEA. The J segment lost 3 bases and the V segment lost 8 bases, leaving 10 bases of the junction unmatched. The CDR3 runs to 15 residues. This sequence was found in a man in his sixties who had recovered from COVID-19. Sequencing was carried out using PBMCs or T cells enriched from blood (not recorded which). The rearrangement joins TRBV11-3 to TRBJ2-1; 7 nucleotides agree with TRBD1. This chain's CDR3 is CASCHRDSCYNEQFF. Written as DNA, the CDR3 is TGTGCCAGCTGCCACCGGGACAGTTGCTACAATGAGCAGTTCTTC.